Listed below are T cell receptor beta chains from one sample, sequenced in a study of OX40 agonist ivuxolimab in advanced cancers. TCRdb's copy holds only in-frame clones and misses some; the assay was immunoSEQ multiplex PCR. The top ten clones hold about 32% of a sample with 20,000 to 25,000 clones, more than 75% of them seen once. The sample in question was CD4+ or CD8+ T cells sorted from blood, obtained in a trial of the OX40 agonist ivuxolimab. The receptors were gathered from an adult with an advanced solid tumor such as melanoma, head and neck, liver or kidney cancer. Each CDR3 is given with its conserved first and last residue. A D gene is named only where the DNA matches it firmly. Clone size is stated in some rows and not others, as once, few, many or a class when expanded.

>NA|NA|TRBJ2-3|TRBV7-8
TGTGCCAGCAGCTTAGCGACGGTCGAAGATACGCAGTATTTT
CASSLATVEDTQYF
>NA|NA|TRBJ2-1|TRBV5-1
TGCGCCAGCAGCTTGGACAGGAGCTCCTACAATGAGCAGTTCTTC
CASSLDRSSYNEQFF
>large|NA|TRBJ2-1|TRBV27
TGTGCCAGCAGTTTAGAGGTCGCGATTTACAATGAGCAGTTCTTC
CASSLEVAIYNEQFF
>NA|NA|TRBJ2-2|TRBV11-2
TGTGCCAGCAGCTTAGACGGGACCGGGGAGCTGTTTTTT
CASSLDGTGELFF
>NA|NA|TRBJ2-3|TRBV5-1
TGCGCCAGCAGCTTTACGGGGGTCACAGATACGCAGTATTTT
CASSFTGVTDTQYF
>NA|NA|TRBJ2-7|TRBV28
TGTGCCAGCACCCGACCGGACGGCTCCTACGAGCAGTACTTC
CASTRPDGSYEQYF
>NA|NA|TRBJ1-2|TRBV7-9
TGTGCCAGCAGCTTTGTAGGGAACTATGGCTACACCTTC
CASSFVGNYGYTF
>NA|TRBD1|TRBJ1-2|TRBV4-1
TGCGCCAGCAGCCGCACAGGGGGCGACTATGGCTACACCTTC
CASSRTGGDYGYTF
>NA|TRBD1|TRBJ2-7|TRBV19
TGTGCCAGTAGCTCGGGGACAGCCTACGAGCAGTACTTC
CASSSGTAYEQYF
>few|TRBD1|TRBJ1-2|TRBV4-2
TGTGCCAGCAGTTCAAGCCCGACAGGGGTGGGCTATGGCTACACCTTC
CASSSSPTGVGYGYTF
>NA|TRBD2|TRBJ2-7|TRBV10-3
TGTGCCATCAGTGAGATCTCTAGCGGGATCGGATACGAGCAGTACTTC
CAISEISSGIGYEQYF
>NA|NA|TRBJ2-7|TRBV19
TGTGCCAGTAGCCCAACTGTAGCCTACGAGCAGTACTTC
CASSPTVAYEQYF
>NA|TRBD2|TRBJ2-5|TRBV5-1
TGCGCCAGCAGCTCCGGGACTAGCGGGAGGTGGGGCGGGACCCAGTACTTC
CASSSGTSGRWGGTQYF
>NA|NA|TRBJ2-7|TRBV9
TGTGCCAGCAGCGTAGGCGGGGTGAGCTCCTACGAGCAGTACTTC
CASSVGGVSSYEQYF
>NA|NA|TRBJ2-5|TRBV7-9
TGTGCCAGCAGCTCGGCCTCTAAGACCCAGTACTTC
CASSSASKTQYF
>once|NA|TRBJ2-1|TRBV9
TGTGCCAGCAGCGCGATTCTAAGCTCCTACAATGAGCAGTTCTTC
CASSAILSSYNEQFF
>NA|NA|TRBJ2-1|TRBV25-1
TGTGCCACCGTGACAGTTTGCCTCTCCTACAATGAGCAGTTCTTC
CATVTVCLSYNEQFF
>NA|NA|TRBJ2-5|TRBV7-6
TGTGCCAGCAGCTTAAATTCAGGGCAGGAGACCCAGTACTTC
CASSLNSGQETQYF
>NA|NA|TRBJ2-6|TRBV29-1
TGCAGCGTTGAAGATTTTGCTGGGGCCAACGTCCTGACTTTC
CSVEDFAGANVLTF
>NA|NA|TRBJ2-1|TRBV6-4
TGTGCCAGCAGTGCGGGAGAAACCTACAATGAGCAGTTCTTC
CASSAGETYNEQFF
>few|NA|TRBJ2-1|TRBV5-8
TGTGCCAGCGTCAAGACTAGGTTAGGGGGTAATGAGCAGTTCTTC
CASVKTRLGGNEQFF
>NA|TRBD1|TRBJ2-7|TRBV4-1
TGCGCCAGCAGCCAAAGGGACAGACCTGGCGAGCAGTACTTC
CASSQRDRPGEQYF
>NA|NA|TRBJ1-1|TRBV28
TGTGCCAGCAGTATACAGTCTTTAGGCACTGAAGCTTTCTTT
CASSIQSLGTEAFF
>NA|TRBD2|TRBJ2-1|TRBV7-9
TGTGCCAGCAGCCCGACCGGGACTAGCGGGAGGGATGAGCAGTTCTTC
CASSPTGTSGRDEQFF
>NA|NA|TRBJ1-5|TRBV19
TGTGCCAGCGGTCCGGGCAATAGCAATCAGCCCCAGCATTTT
CASGPGNSNQPQHF
>NA|NA|TRBJ1-4|TRBV5-3
TGTGCCAGAAGCTTGTCGCCCTCGGGGAAACTGTTTTTT
CARSLSPSGKLFF
>NA|TRBD1|TRBJ2-7|TRBV6-7
TGTGCCAGCAGCAACCACGGCCCCCCGGGACAGTCTTCCTACGAGCAGTACTTC
CASSNHGPPGQSSYEQYF
>NA|TRBD2|TRBJ2-2|TRBV27
TGTGCCAGCAGTACCCTAGCGGGAGCCGGGGAGCTGTTTTTT
CASSTLAGAGELFF
>medium-sized|NA|TRBJ2-1|TRBV27
TGTGCCAGCAGTTTAAGGGAGTACAATGAGCAGTTCTTC
CASSLREYNEQFF
>few|NA|TRBJ1-2|TRBV19
TGTGCCAGTAGGGATTATGGCTACACCTTC
CASRDYGYTF
>NA|TRBD2|TRBJ2-1|TRBV5-6
TGTGCCAGCAGTCTGAGCGGGATACAGTTCTTC
CASSLSGIQFF
>NA|NA|TRBJ2-1|TRBV28
TGTGCCAGCAGTTTCCAACTAGCAGCGAGCTCCTACAATGAGCAGTTCTTC
CASSFQLAASSYNEQFF
>NA|NA|TRBJ1-3|TRBV6-6
TGTGCCAGCAGTTACGACGGGATCATCATATATTTT
CASSYDGIIIYF
>NA|NA|TRBJ2-7|TRBV5-8
TGTGCCAGCAGCTTGACGACAACCGGGCCGGGATACGAGCAGTACTTC
CASSLTTTGPGYEQYF
>NA|TRBD1|TRBJ2-7|TRBV7-9
TGTGCCAGCAGCTCGACAGGGGGCATTGGCTACGAGCAGTACTTC
CASSSTGGIGYEQYF
>NA|NA|TRBJ2-3|TRBV27
TGTGCCAGCAGTTTATCTAGCGAACCAGATACGCAGTATTTT
CASSLSSEPDTQYF
>NA|NA|TRBJ2-7|TRBV7-9
TGTGCCAGCAGCTTTGCGGGGAGCTCCTACGAGCAGTACTTC
CASSFAGSSYEQYF
>NA|TRBD1|TRBJ1-2|TRBV9
TGTGCCAGCAGCGTAACAGGGGTCGGTGGCTACACCTTC
CASSVTGVGGYTF
>once|NA|TRBJ2-3|TRBV6-1
TGTGCCAGCAGTGAAGTATTGGAGTCAGATACGCAGTATTTT
CASSEVLESDTQYF
>NA|TRBD2|TRBJ2-7|TRBV13
TGTGCCAGCAGGACCGGGACTAGCGGGAGTGGGGAGCAGTACTTC
CASRTGTSGSGEQYF
>NA|TRBD2|TRBJ2-7|TRBV2
TGTGCCAGCGGAACCGGGACTAAGTCCTACGAGCAGTACTTC
CASGTGTKSYEQYF
>NA|TRBD2|TRBJ2-3|TRBV6-4
TGTGCCAGCAGTGACGAGGCGGGAGGGCCAACAGATACGCAGTATTTT
CASSDEAGGPTDTQYF
>NA|NA|TRBJ2-7|TRBV14
TGTGCCAGCAGCCATGGGTTTACCTACGAGCAGTACTTC
CASSHGFTYEQYF
>NA|TRBD1|TRBJ2-1|TRBV28
TGTGCCAGCAGTTTGTCCGGGACAGGGGGCGCGAACAATGAGCAGTTCTTC
CASSLSGTGGANNEQFF
>NA|NA|TRBJ2-7|TRBV2
TGTGCCAGCGGCTCCCGCGACGGAACCTACGAGCAGTACTTC
CASGSRDGTYEQYF
>NA|NA|TRBJ2-1|TRBV20-1
TGCAGTGCTCCCCTCATCCGGGAGCAGTTCTTC
CSAPLIREQFF
>NA|NA|TRBJ1-1|TRBV7-8
TGTGCCAGCAGCGGCCTTACGGGCAGGATCGACACTGAAGCTTTCTTT
CASSGLTGRIDTEAFF
>NA|TRBD2|TRBJ2-7|TRBV4-1
TGCGCCAGCAGCCCGACTAGCGGGACGGCCTACGAGCAGTACTTC
CASSPTSGTAYEQYF
>NA|TRBD1|TRBJ2-7|TRBV7-9
TGTGCCAGCGGACAGGGGCTGACCTACGAGCAGTACTTC
CASGQGLTYEQYF